This entry describes one TCR beta chain. Its antigen is unidentified. J was trimmed by 8 bases and V by 0 bases; bases with no gene match: 4. CDR3 length: 15 residues. The germline gives CDR1 LGHNA, CDR2 YNFKEQ. The PCR had 60 Vbeta and 13 Jbeta primers. Assay used: immunoSEQ multiplex PCR; TCRdb lists only in-frame clones, some missing. This table holds fewer than 120,000 clones, around four fifths found once. This sample is part of a study of cytomegalovirus exposure and HLA in healthy donors. Overall study results and limits: Among the most significant clusters, several appeared linked to common viral pathogens in a later analysis. Reports described diagnosis of cytomegalovirus status by the classifier as highly specific and sensitive.

The source material was PBMCs. The rearrangement links TRBV4-2 to TRBJ1-6, with 7 positions matching TRBD1. This TCR derives from an older woman in good health and CMV-seropositive. CDR3: CASSQDSGGYSPLHF. The CDR3 bases are TGTGCCAGCAGCCAAGATTCAGGGGGGTATTCACCCCTCCACTTT.